The next 10 T cell receptor beta chains were all read from a single sample in a study of T-cell reconstitution after alpha-beta-depleted transplantation in children. The library targeted TCRbeta and was prepared with unique molecular identifiers. TCRdb recomputed calls from the PCR reads with MiXCR, one row per CDR3 protein. The profile shows 380,000 or so distinct CDR3 sequences, roughly 14% of them singletons. The specimen comprised PBMCs, sampled from the stem cell graft. Receptors were obtained from a human donor who donated a stem cell graft to a child with Fanconi anemia.

Worth noting for this clonotype: The CDR3 does not end in the conserved phenylalanine or tryptophan, so this is likely a read error. This chain links TRBV2 with TRBJ2-3; TRBD2 matches at 8 bases. Germline V lookup: CDR1 SNHLY, CDR2 FYNNEI. This CDR3 has 14 residues. J gave up 1 base and V 11 bases, and 8 bases lay outside the gene matches. CDR3 region: CAGSSGVRTDTQYY. The CDR3, as DNA: TGTGCCGGAAGTAGCGGGGTCCGCACAGATACGCAGTATTAT.

This clonotype was counted many times. This chain connects TRBV6-5 to TRBJ1-1, with TRBD1 as a possible D gene (5 bases). V lost 6 bases and J lost 0, with 17 bases in between. In germline, CDR1 is MNHEY, CDR2 SVGAGI. The CDR3 totals 16 residues. The CDR3: CASRLMGDGVNTEAFF. Here the CDR3 DNA reads TGTGCCAGCAGGTTAATGGGGGACGGGGTGAACACTGAAGCTTTCTTT.

The rearrangement uses TRBV6-1 and TRBJ1-2; possible D gene TRBD1, 5 bases. The CDR3 sequence is 16 residues long. CDR1 MNHNS and CDR2 SASEGT come from the germline V gene. Trimming took off 6 bases at V and 4 bases at J, with 21 bases between the two ends. The CDR3 sequence is CASSPGLGLDPYGYTF. The CDR3 bases are TGTGCCAGCAGCCCGGGGTTGGGGCTGGACCCCTATGGCTACACCTTC.

This clonotype was observed at least ten times. The chain uses TRBV2 and TRBJ2-5; 7 bases are shared with TRBD2. Per the germline V gene, CDR1 is SNHLY and CDR2 is FYNNEI. This CDR3 region has 16 residues. V dropped 5 bases and J dropped 2; count of bases not matched to a gene: 11. Written as DNA, the CDR3 is TGTGCCAGCAGTAAACGGGCGGGAGAGGGACAAGAGACCCAGTACTTC. Residues: CASSKRAGEGQETQYF.

This chain uses TRBV7-8 with TRBJ2-3; 7 positions match TRBD1. The CDR3 totals 16 residues. Germline V gene data show CDR1 as SGHVS and CDR2 as FQNEAQ. V was pared by 5 bases and J by 2 bases, with 10 bases of the junction left unmatched. The CDR3 loop reads CASSGSRDSNTDTQYF. As DNA, the CDR3 is TGTGCCAGCAGCGGTTCCCGGGACAGCAACACAGATACGCAGTATTTT.

The V call is TRBV24-1, the J call TRBJ2-1; TRBD1 matches at 9 bases. Trimming cost V 5 bases and J 4 bases; bases outside gene matches: 2. From germline, CDR1 is KGHDR and CDR2 SFDVKD. The CDR3 is made up of 14 amino acids. CDR3 in DNA: TGTGCCACCAGTGGGGGACAGGGATACAATGAGCAGTTCTTC. Translating gives CATSGGQGYNEQFF.

The V call is TRBV12-3 or TRBV12-4, the J call TRBJ2-1; 10 nucleotides line up with TRBD2. After removal of 6 bases from V and 8 bases from J, the junction contained 10 bases not matched to a gene. CDR3 length: 15 residues. In DNA, the CDR3 is TGTGCCAGCAGGGACGGAAGCGGGGGGGCGGATGAGCAGTTCTTC. Translation gives CASRDGSGGADEQFF.

This clonotype was counted ten times or more. The chain couples TRBV11-2 to TRBJ2-1; 13 positions match TRBD2. The J segment lost 9 bases and the V segment lost 6 bases, leaving 8 bases of the junction unmatched. CDR1 SGHAT and CDR2 FQNNGV come from the germline V gene. This CDR3 is 15 amino acids long. For the CDR3, the DNA is TGTGCCAGCAGGGGAACTAGCGGGGGGGCCGGTGAGCAGTTCTTC. Translating gives CASRGTSGGAGEQFF. Full variable domain (remainder filled in from reference TRBV11-2 and TRBJ2-1): EAGVAQSPRYKIIEKRQSVAFWCNPISGHATLYWYQQILGQGPKLLIQFQNNGVVDDSQLPKDRFSAERLKGVDSTLKIQPAKLEDSAVYLCASRGTSGGAGEQFFGPGTRLTVL.

This clonotype showed up many times. The chain has TRBV6-1 and TRBJ2-1; a weak D match, TRBD1 (6 bases). This CDR3 comprises 12 residues. Germline V CDR1 and CDR2: MNHNS, SASEGT. Trimming took 4 bases from V and 8 from J, leaving 9 bases between them. For the CDR3, the DNA is TGTGCCAGCAGTGTAGGGGGTCATGAGCAGTTCTTC. Amino acid sequence: CASSVGGHEQFF.

This clonotype was found many times. This chain connects TRBV6-5 to TRBJ2-1; a weak D match, TRBD2 (6 bases). From germline, CDR1 is MNHEY and CDR2 SVGAGI. The CDR3 runs to 14 residues. Trimming pared 4 bases from V and 1 base from J, leaving 8 bases between. The DNA of the CDR3 is TGTGCCAGCAGTTGGGGGGTTTCCTACAATGAGCAGTTCTTC. Translation: CASSWGVSYNEQFF.